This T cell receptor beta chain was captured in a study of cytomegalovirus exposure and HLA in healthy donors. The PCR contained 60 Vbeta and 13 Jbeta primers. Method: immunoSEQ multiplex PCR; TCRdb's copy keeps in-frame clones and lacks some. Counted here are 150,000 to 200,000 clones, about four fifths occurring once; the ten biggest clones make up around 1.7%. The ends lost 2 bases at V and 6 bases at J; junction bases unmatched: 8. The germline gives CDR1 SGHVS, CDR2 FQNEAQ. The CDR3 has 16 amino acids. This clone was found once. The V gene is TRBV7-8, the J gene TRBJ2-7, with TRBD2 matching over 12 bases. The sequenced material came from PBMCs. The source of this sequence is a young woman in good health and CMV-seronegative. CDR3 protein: CASSLTGLGLAGEQYV. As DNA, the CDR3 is TGTGCCAGCAGCTTAACAGGGTTGGGACTAGCGGGCGAGCAGTACGTC.